The rows below give T cell receptor beta chains drawn from one sample of a study of metastatic and nonmetastatic thyroid tumors. TCRdb reassembled clones from the PCR reads with MiXCR. The sample yields some 23,000 clones, approximately 13% seen once. The sample was blood. These receptors were obtained from a female donor with papillary thyroid cancer or a benign thyroid nodule (not recorded which). Some clones in this sample may be carry-over from other donors' samples. CDR3s include the opening cysteine and the closing phenylalanine or tryptophan. D genes are given only for firm matches. Clone size, where shown, is once, few, many, or a class for clones that have expanded.

v_gene,j_gene,len,d_gene,abundance,CDR3aa,CDR3nt
TRBV12-3/TRBV12-4,TRBJ2-3,15,TRBD2,many,CASSETSGFTDTQYF,TGTGCCAGCAGTGAGACTAGCGGGTTTACAGATACGCAGTATTTT
TRBV30,TRBJ1-2,13,-,few,CAWSVGHWDGYTF,TGTGCCTGGAGTGTAGGACATTGGGATGGCTACACCTTC
TRBV20-1,TRBJ1-1,13,-,-,CSALKEGDTEAFF,TGCAGTGCCCTAAAGGAAGGGGACACTGAAGCTTTCTTT
TRBV6-1,TRBJ2-3,15,TRBD1,-,CASTSGQGATDTQYF,TGTGCCAGCACCTCAGGACAGGGGGCAACAGATACGCAGTATTTT
TRBV5-1,TRBJ1-5,13,-,many,CASSFAGDQPQHF,TGCGCCAGCAGCTTCGCGGGAGATCAGCCCCAGCATTTT
TRBV12-3/TRBV12-4,TRBJ2-7,14,-,many,CASSTLSGSYEQYF,TGTGCCAGCAGTACCCTAAGCGGATCCTACGAGCAGTACTTC
TRBV7-3,TRBJ2-2,15,-,once,CACSLSTANTGELFF,TGTGCCTGCAGCTTAAGCACAGCTAACACCGGGGAGCTGTTTTTT
TRBV6-2/TRBV6-3,TRBJ2-1,11,-,-,CASSYTREQFF,TGTGCCAGCAGTTACACCAGAGAGCAGTTCTTC
TRBV3-1,TRBJ2-3,16,-,many,CASSQEGRGRPDTQYF,TGTGCCAGCAGCCAAGAAGGTAGAGGACGGCCAGATACGCAGTATTTT
TRBV7-9,TRBJ1-1,14,-,many,CASSLIFGSTEAFF,TGTGCCAGCAGCTTAATTTTTGGGAGCACTGAAGCTTTCTTT
TRBV7-3,TRBJ2-3,16,-,many,CASSLSFQGGIDTQYF,TGTGCCAGCAGCTTATCGTTTCAGGGTGGGATAGATACGCAGTATTTT
TRBV4-3,TRBJ2-1,15,TRBD2,many,CASSQGGGAYNEQFF,TGCGCCAGCAGCCAAGGGGGGGGAGCCTACAATGAGCAGTTCTTC
TRBV6-2/TRBV6-3,TRBJ1-5,14,-,many,CASRAGGGGQPQHF,TGTGCCAGCAGGGCGGGTGGTGGTGGTCAGCCCCAGCATTTT
TRBV7-3,TRBJ2-3,15,TRBD2,many,CASSPWGGPTDTQYF,TGTGCCAGCAGCCCTTGGGGAGGGCCTACAGATACGCAGTATTTT
TRBV12-3/TRBV12-4,TRBJ2-3,16,-,medium-sized,CASSLERTISTDTQYF,TGTGCCAGCAGTTTAGAGCGGACAATTTCCACAGATACGCAGTATTTT
TRBV6-5,TRBJ2-7,13,TRBD1,medium-sized,CASSYSGQDEQYF,TGTGCCAGCAGTTACTCGGGACAGGACGAGCAGTACTTC
TRBV9,TRBJ2-1,19,TRBD2,-,CASSVEGLAGGQVSNEQFF,TGTGCCAGCAGCGTAGAAGGACTAGCGGGAGGGCAAGTTAGCAATGAGCAGTTCTTC
TRBV28,TRBJ2-7,15,TRBD1,-,CASSSRDSCTYEQYF,TGTGCCAGCAGTTCCCGGGACAGTTGCACCTACGAGCAGTACTTC
TRBV9,TRBJ2-5,15,TRBD2,many,CASSTPGGKQETQYF,TGTGCCAGCAGCACACCGGGAGGTAAACAAGAGACCCAGTACTTC
TRBV12-3/TRBV12-4,TRBJ2-1,18,-,-,CASSYRGRGRSGVNEQFF,TGTGCCAGCAGTTACCGGGGCAGGGGTCGTAGTGGTGTGAATGAGCAGTTCTTC
TRBV12-3/TRBV12-4,TRBJ1-5,13,-,-,CASSFSSHQPQHF,TGTGCCAGCAGTTTTTCCAGTCATCAGCCCCAGCATTTT
TRBV6-1,TRBJ1-2,20,TRBD1,many,CASSEAVMGSTGGANYGYTF,TGTGCCAGCAGTGAAGCCGTCATGGGATCAACAGGGGGCGCTAACTATGGCTACACCTTC
TRBV28,TRBJ1-5,14,-,many,CASSSPGLSQPQHF,TGTGCCAGCAGTTCACCGGGATTGTCGCAGCCCCAGCATTTT
TRBV6-1,TRBJ2-7,13,TRBD2,-,CATGTSGSSDHYF,TGTGCCACCGGGACTAGCGGTTCCTCGGATCATTACTTC
TRBV3-1,TRBJ2-3,19,-,many,CASSQDLSGGVGGTDTQYF,TGTGCCAGCAGCCAAGATCTCAGTGGCGGAGTGGGGGGAACAGATACGCAGTATTTT
TRBV11-2,TRBJ2-1,17,-,-,CASSFGWGRGGIYEQFF,TGTGCCAGCAGCTTCGGGTGGGGACGTGGGGGAATCTATGAGCAGTTCTTC
TRBV7-2,TRBJ2-7,12,-,-,CASRRQAYEQYF,TGTGCCAGCAGACGACAGGCCTACGAGCAGTACTTT
TRBV10-3,TRBJ2-1,15,-,many,CAISESGGPYNEQFF,TGTGCCATCAGTGAGTCCGGAGGTCCCTACAATGAGCAGTTCTTC
TRBV12-3/TRBV12-4,TRBJ2-1,14,-,medium-sized,CASSLAGGGNEQFF,TGTGCCAGCAGTTTAGCGGGAGGGGGAAATGAGCAGTTCTTC
TRBV7-9,TRBJ2-7,12,-,many,CASSLVSYEQYF,TGTGCCAGCAGCTTAGTCTCCTACGAGCAGTACTTC